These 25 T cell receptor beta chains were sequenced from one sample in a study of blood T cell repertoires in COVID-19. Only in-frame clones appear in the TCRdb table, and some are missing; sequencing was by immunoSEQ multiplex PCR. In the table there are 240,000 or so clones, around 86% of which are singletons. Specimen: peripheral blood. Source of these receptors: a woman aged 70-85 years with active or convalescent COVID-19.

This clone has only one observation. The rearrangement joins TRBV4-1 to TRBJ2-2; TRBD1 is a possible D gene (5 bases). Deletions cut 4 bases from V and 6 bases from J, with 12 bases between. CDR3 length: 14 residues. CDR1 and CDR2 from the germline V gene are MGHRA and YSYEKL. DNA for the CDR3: TGCGCCAGCAGCCTACAGGACCGGTCCGGGGAGCTGTTTTTT. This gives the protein CASSLQDRSGELFF.

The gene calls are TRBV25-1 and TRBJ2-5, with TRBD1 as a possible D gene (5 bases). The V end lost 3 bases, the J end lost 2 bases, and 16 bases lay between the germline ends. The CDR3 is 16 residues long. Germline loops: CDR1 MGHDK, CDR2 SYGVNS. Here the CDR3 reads CASSESLVRGQETQYF. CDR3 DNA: TGTGCCAGCAGTGAGTCTTTAGTTAGGGGTCAAGAGACCCAGTACTTC.

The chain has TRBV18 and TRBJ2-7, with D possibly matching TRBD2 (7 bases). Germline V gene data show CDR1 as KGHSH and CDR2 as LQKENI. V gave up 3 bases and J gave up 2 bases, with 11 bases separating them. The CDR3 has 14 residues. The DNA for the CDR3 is TGTGCCAGCTCACCCAGGGGAGGGACCTACGAGCAGTACTTC. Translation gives CASSPRGGTYEQYF.

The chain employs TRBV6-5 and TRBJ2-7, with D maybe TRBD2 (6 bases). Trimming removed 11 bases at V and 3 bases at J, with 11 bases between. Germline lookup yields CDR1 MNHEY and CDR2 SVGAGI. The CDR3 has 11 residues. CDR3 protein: CAGGLFYEQYF. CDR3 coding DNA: TGTGCCGGGGGACTTTTCTACGAGCAGTACTTC.

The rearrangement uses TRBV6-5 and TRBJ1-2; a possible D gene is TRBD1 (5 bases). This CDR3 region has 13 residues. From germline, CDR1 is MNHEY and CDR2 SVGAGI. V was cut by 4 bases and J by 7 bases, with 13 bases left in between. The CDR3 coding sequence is TGTGCCAGCAGTTCACTTGGGGGGACTGGCTACACCTTC. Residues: CASSSLGGTGYTF.

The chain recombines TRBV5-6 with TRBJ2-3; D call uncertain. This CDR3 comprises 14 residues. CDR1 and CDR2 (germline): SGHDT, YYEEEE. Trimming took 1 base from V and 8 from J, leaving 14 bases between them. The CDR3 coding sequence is TGTGCCAGCAGCTTGATTGTAGCCACGGGTACGCAGTATTTT. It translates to CASSLIVATGTQYF.

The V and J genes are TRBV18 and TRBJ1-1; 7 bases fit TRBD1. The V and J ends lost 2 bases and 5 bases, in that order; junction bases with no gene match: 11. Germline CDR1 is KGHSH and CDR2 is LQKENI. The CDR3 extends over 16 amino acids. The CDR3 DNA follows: TGTGCCAGCTCACCAAGGATGACAGGGCGTCGGACTGAAGCTTTCTTT. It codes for CASSPRMTGRRTEAFF. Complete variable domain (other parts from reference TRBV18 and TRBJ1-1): NAGVMQNPRHLVRRRGQEARLRCSPMKGHSHVYWYRQLPEEGLKFMVYLQKENIIDESGMPKERFSAEFPKEGPSILRIQQVVRGDSAAYFCASSPRMTGRRTEAFFGQGTRLTVV.

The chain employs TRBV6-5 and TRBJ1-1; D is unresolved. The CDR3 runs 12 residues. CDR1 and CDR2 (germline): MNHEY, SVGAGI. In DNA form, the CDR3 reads TGTGTCCTAAGCGAGGTGAACACTGAAGCTTTCTTT. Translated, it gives CVLSEVNTEAFF.

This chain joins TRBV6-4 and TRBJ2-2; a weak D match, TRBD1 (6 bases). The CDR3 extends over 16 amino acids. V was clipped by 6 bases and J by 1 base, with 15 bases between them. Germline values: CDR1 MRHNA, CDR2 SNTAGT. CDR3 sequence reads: CASSEGWTENTGELFF. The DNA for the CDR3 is TGTGCCAGCAGCGAGGGTTGGACAGAGAACACCGGGGAGCTGTTTTTT.

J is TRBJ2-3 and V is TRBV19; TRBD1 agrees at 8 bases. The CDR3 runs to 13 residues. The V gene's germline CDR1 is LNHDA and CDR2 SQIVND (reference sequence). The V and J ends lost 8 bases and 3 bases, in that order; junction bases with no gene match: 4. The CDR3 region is CASGTGGTDTQYF. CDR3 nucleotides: TGTGCCAGTGGAACAGGGGGGACAGATACGCAGTATTTT. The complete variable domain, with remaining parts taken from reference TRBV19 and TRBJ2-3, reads DGGITQSPKYLFRKEGQNVTLSCEQNLNHDAMYWYRQDPGQGLRLIYYSQIVNDFQKGDIAEGYSVSREKKESFPLTVTSAQKNPTAFYLCASGTGGTDTQYFGPGTRLTVL.

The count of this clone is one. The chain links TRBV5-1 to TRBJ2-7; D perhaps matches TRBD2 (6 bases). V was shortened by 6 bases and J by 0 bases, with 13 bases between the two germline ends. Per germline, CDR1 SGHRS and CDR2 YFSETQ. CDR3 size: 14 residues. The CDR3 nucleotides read TGCGCCAGCAAAGGAGGGGCCAACTCCTACGAGCAGTACTTC. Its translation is CASKGGANSYEQYF.

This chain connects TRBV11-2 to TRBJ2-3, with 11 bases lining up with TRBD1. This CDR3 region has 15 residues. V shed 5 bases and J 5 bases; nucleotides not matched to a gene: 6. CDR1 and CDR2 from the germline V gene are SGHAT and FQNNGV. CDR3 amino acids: CASSPDRGLGDTQYF. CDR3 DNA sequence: TGTGCCAGCAGCCCGGACAGGGGGCTTGGAGATACGCAGTATTTT.

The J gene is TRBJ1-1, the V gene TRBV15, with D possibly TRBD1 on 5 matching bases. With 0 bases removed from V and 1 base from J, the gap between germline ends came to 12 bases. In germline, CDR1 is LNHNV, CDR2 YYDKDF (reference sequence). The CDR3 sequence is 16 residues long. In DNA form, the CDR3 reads TGTGCCACCAGCAGAGATTTCTCTAGGGGGAACACTGAAGCTTTCTTT. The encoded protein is CATSRDFSRGNTEAFF.

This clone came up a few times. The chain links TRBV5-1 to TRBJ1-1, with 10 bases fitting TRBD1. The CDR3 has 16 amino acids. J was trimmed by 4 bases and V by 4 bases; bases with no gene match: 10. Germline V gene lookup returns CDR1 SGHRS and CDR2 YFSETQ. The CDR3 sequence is CASSVRGTGVGTEAFF. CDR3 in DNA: TGCGCCAGCAGCGTCCGGGGGACAGGGGTTGGCACTGAAGCTTTCTTT.

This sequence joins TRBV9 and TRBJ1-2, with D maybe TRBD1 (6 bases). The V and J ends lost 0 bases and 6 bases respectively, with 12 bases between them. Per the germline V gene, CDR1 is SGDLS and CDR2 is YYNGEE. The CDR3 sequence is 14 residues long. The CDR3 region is CASSVAAGADGYTF. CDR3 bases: TGTGCCAGCAGCGTAGCGGCAGGGGCGGATGGCTACACCTTC.

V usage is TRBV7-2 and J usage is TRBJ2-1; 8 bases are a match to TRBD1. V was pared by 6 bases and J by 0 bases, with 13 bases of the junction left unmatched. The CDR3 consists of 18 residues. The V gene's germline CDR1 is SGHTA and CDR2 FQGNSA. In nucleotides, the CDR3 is TGTGCCAGCAGGGGACAGGAGAAAGATTCAAGCTCCTACAATGAGCAGTTCTTC. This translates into CASRGQEKDSSSYNEQFF.

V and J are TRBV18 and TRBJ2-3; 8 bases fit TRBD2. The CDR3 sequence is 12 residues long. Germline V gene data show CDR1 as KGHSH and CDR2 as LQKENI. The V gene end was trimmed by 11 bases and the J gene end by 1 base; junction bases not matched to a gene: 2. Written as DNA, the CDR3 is TGTGCCGTCGGGGGGGGCACAGATACGCAGTATTTT. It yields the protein CAVGGGTDTQYF.

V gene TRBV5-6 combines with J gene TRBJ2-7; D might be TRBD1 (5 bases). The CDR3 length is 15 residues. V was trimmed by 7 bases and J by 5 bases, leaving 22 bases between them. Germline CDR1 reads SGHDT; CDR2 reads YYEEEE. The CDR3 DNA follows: TGTGCCAGCGGAGCCTTGGGGCCCGTCGGCGACGAGCAGTACTTC. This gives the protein CASGALGPVGDEQYF.

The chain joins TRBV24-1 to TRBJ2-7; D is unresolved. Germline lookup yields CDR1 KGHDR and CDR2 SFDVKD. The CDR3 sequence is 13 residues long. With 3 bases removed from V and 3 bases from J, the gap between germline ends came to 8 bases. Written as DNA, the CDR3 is TGTGCCACCAGTGATGGAGCGAACTACGAGCAGTACTTC. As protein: CATSDGANYEQYF.

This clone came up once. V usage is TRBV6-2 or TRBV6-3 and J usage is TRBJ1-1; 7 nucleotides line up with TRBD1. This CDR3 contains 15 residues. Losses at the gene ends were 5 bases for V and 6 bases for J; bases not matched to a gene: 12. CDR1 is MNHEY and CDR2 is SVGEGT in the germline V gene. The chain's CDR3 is CASSRSQGGHAEAFF. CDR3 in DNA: TGTGCCAGCAGTCGGAGCCAGGGGGGACACGCTGAAGCTTTCTTT.

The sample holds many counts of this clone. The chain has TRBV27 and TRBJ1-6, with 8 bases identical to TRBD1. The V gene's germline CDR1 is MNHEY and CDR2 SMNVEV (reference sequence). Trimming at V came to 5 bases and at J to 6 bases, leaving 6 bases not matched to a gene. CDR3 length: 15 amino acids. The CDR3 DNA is TGTGCCAGCAGTGGACGACAGGGGTTTAATTCACCCCTCCACTTT. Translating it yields CASSGRQGFNSPLHF.

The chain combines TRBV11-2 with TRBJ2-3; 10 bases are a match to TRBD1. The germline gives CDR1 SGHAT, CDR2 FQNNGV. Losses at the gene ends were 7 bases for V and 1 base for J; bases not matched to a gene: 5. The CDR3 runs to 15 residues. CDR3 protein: CASNPGQGGTDTQYF. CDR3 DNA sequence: TGTGCCAGCAACCCTGGACAGGGGGGCACAGATACGCAGTATTTT.

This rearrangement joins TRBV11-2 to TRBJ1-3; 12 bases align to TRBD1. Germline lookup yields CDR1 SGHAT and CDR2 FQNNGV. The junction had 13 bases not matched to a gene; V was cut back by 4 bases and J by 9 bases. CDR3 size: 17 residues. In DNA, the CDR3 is TGTGCCAGCAGCTGGGGACAGGGGGCGAATCATTGGGGCACCATATATTTT. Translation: CASSWGQGANHWGTIYF.

CDR3 coding DNA: TGTGCCAGCAGCGGCGGGGGGGCTCCCTACGAGCAGTACTTC. Protein product: CASSGGGAPYEQYF. This chain uses TRBV9 with TRBJ2-7; 9 bases line up with TRBD2. J lost 2 bases, V lost 3 bases, and 3 bases had no gene match. The germline gives CDR1 SGDLS, CDR2 YYNGEE. This CDR3 is 14 amino acids long.

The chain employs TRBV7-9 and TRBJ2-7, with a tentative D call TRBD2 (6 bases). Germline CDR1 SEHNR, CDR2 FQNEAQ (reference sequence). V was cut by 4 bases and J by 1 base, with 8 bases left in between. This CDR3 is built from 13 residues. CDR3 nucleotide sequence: TGTGCCAGCAGCTCTCGGGGGTCCTACGAGCAGTACTTC. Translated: CASSSRGSYEQYF.